The 17 T cell receptor beta chains reported below all come from one sample, sequenced in a study of Ad26.COV2.S vaccination and SARS-CoV-2 variants (dated by TCRdb to about 2021). In the paper's terms, the treatment or condition label means: 15 to 20 received Ad26.COV2.S at low or high dose, single or two shots; several received placebo; per-sample allocation not given. For vaccine and placebo recipients, the sequenced repertoires came from samples collected on day 63 after the first injection. Libraries came from the immunoSEQ multiplex PCR assay. Held by TCRdb, this immuneACCESS table contains in-frame sequences only and omits some clones. Under half of the omission traces to an unresolved V gene where checked; the cause of the rest is unknown. The sample has about 350,000 clones on record, approximately 85% of them singletons. 3.3% of the sample is taken by the ten largest. The input for sequencing was peripheral blood, taken in a trial of Ad26.COV2.S vaccine versus placebo. The source is a person between 18 and 59 years old who received the Ad26.COV2.S COVID-19 vaccine or a placebo.

This clone was seen a few times. The V and J genes are TRBV5-4 and TRBJ1-2; 8 bases map to TRBD1. Per the germline V gene, CDR1 is SGHNT and CDR2 is YYREEE (reference sequence). V lost 1 base, J lost 3 bases, and 2 bases stayed unmatched. CDR3 length: 14 amino acids. For the CDR3, the DNA is TGTGCCAGCAGCTTGTCAGGGGGCGACTATGGCTACACCTTC. The encoded protein is CASSLSGGDYGYTF. The whole variable domain, remainder taken from reference TRBV5-4 and TRBJ1-2, is ETGVTQSPTHLIKTRGQQVTLRCSSQSGHNTVSWYQQALGQGPQFIFQYYREEENGRGNFPPRFSGLQFPNYSSELNVNALELDDSALYLCASSLSGGDYGYTFGSGTRLTVV.

The rearrangement uses TRBV5-4 and TRBJ1-2, with 7 bases matching TRBD1. Germline CDR1 SGHNT, CDR2 YYREEE (reference sequence). The CDR3 runs 16 residues. J gave up 5 bases and V 4 bases, and 14 bases lay outside the gene matches. Here the CDR3 reads CASSPSRGDSLYGYTF. The CDR3 DNA reads as TGTGCCAGCAGCCCAAGTCGGGGGGACAGTCTATATGGCTACACCTTC.

The V call is TRBV28, the J call TRBJ2-7; D gene uncertain. Per the germline V gene, CDR1 is MDHEN and CDR2 is SYDVKM. This CDR3 has 13 residues. Trimming stripped 6 bases from V and 0 bases from J, with 9 bases between. CDR3 DNA: TGTGCCAGCAGGCAGTTGAGCTCCTACGAGCAGTACTTC. Translating it yields CASRQLSSYEQYF. The full variable domain, its missing parts supplied by reference TRBV28 and TRBJ2-7, is DVKVTQSSRYLVKRTGEKVFLECVQDMDHENMFWYRQDPGLGLRLIYFSYDVKMKEKGDIPEGYSVSREKKERFSLILESASTNQTSMYLCASRQLSSYEQYFGPGTRLTVT.

The chain carries TRBV20-1 and TRBJ2-3, with 8 nucleotides matching TRBD2. The germline gives CDR1 DFQATT, CDR2 SNEGSKA (reference sequence). V lost 3 bases to trimming and J lost 3 bases; unmatched junction nucleotides: 14. The CDR3 runs to 17 residues. CDR3 sequence reads: CSASVSGSRLGTDTQYF. The CDR3 DNA sequence: TGCAGTGCTAGTGTCAGCGGGAGTCGGCTCGGGACAGATACGCAGTATTTT.

J is TRBJ1-3 and V is TRBV3-1 (or the pseudogene TRBV3-2), with D maybe TRBD1 (5 bases). There are 15 residues in the CDR3. CDR1 is LGHDT and CDR2 is YNNKEL in the germline V gene (reference sequence). Trimming removed 1 base at V and 9 bases at J, with 16 bases between. CDR3 coding DNA: TGTGCCAGCAGCCAAGGGGGGACCCTGGGTGGCACCATATATTTT. It codes for CASSQGGTLGGTIYF.

This clone has at least ten counts. The genes are TRBV7-2 and TRBJ2-2, with unresolved D. V dropped 3 bases and J dropped 0 bases, with 2 bases sitting between them. Germline V CDR1 and CDR2: SGHTA, FQGNSA. The CDR3 runs to 13 residues. The CDR3 is CASSFANTGELFF. CDR3 nucleotide sequence: TGTGCCAGCAGCTTCGCGAACACCGGGGAGCTGTTTTTT.

This clone is a singleton in its sample. The chain is built from TRBV29-1 and TRBJ2-2, with 8 bases identical to TRBD1. From germline, CDR1 is SQVTM and CDR2 ANQGSEA. With 5 bases clipped from V and 1 base from J, the junction kept 3 bases outside the gene matches. This CDR3 comprises 14 residues. The CDR3, as DNA: TGCAGCGTTCGCGACAGGGGGAACACCGGGGAGCTGTTTTTT. Translated: CSVRDRGNTGELFF.

V gene TRBV29-1 combines with J gene TRBJ2-3, with 12 bases identical to TRBD2. Germline-derived CDR1 and CDR2 are SQVTM and ANQGSEA. The CDR3 is 15 residues long. Trimming cost V 5 bases and J 2 bases; bases outside gene matches: 5. CDR3: CSVILAGGHTDTQYF. CDR3 nucleotide sequence: TGCAGCGTTATACTAGCGGGAGGTCACACAGATACGCAGTATTTT.

This clone has just one count. This sequence joins TRBV18 and TRBJ1-2, with D tentatively TRBD1 (5 bases). Germline values: CDR1 KGHSH, CDR2 LQKENI. The CDR3 covers 14 residues. V lost 2 bases and J 8 bases, leaving 15 bases between the germline ends. The CDR3 sequence is CASSPGGTSLGYTF. The CDR3 DNA reads TGTGCCAGCTCACCAGGAGGGACCTCTTTGGGCTACACCTTC.

The chain carries TRBV24-1 and TRBJ2-5; TRBD1 matches 8 bases. CDR3 length: 15 residues. Per germline, CDR1 KGHDR and CDR2 SFDVKD. V lost 4 bases and J lost 5; bases outside the gene matches: 8. The CDR3 DNA is TGTGCCACCAGTGACCCAGGACAGGGACGGGAGACCCAGTACTTC. Translating gives CATSDPGQGRETQYF.

The chain links TRBV5-1 to TRBJ2-3; a possible D gene is TRBD1 (6 bases). V lost 2 bases and J lost 2, with 12 bases in between. The germline V gene encodes CDR1 SGHRS and CDR2 YFSETQ. The CDR3 length is 15 residues. The CDR3 nucleotides are TGCGCCAGCAGCTTCCCGGGACAAACCACAGATACGCAGTATTTT. Translating gives CASSFPGQTTDTQYF.

J is TRBJ2-5 and V is TRBV10-3, with D possibly matching TRBD2 (6 bases). Trimming took 6 bases from V and 2 from J, leaving 19 bases between them. Germline V gene data show CDR1 as ENHRY and CDR2 as SYGVKD. CDR3 length: 16 residues. The CDR3 sequence is CAIRSLSGGNQETQYF. CDR3 nucleotide sequence: TGTGCCATCAGGAGCCTTAGCGGAGGAAATCAAGAGACCCAGTACTTC.

The V call is TRBV11-3, the J call TRBJ2-7; D is uncertain. The CDR3 is made up of 13 amino acids. Trimming stripped 6 bases from V and 5 bases from J, with 14 bases between. Germline V gives CDR1 SGHNT, CDR2 YENEEA. This CDR3 reads CASSSRVGNEQYF. CDR3 in DNA: TGTGCCAGCAGTTCCCGCGTGGGTAACGAGCAGTACTTC.

As regards this clone: Additional DNA sequences in this sample encode the identical CDR3. The J gene is TRBJ1-1, the V gene TRBV29-1; 10 positions agree with TRBD1. Germline lookup yields CDR1 SQVTM and CDR2 ANQGSEA. This CDR3 has 12 amino acids. Trimming cost V 6 bases and J 3 bases; bases outside gene matches: 1. CDR3 sequence (DNA): TGCAGCGTGGGACAGGGGTACACTGAAGCTTTCTTT. Residues: CSVGQGYTEAFF.

For this clone: The same CDR3 is also encoded by other DNA sequences in this sample. The genes are TRBV18 and TRBJ2-3, with 12 nucleotides matching TRBD2. The ends lost 6 bases at V and 1 base at J; junction bases unmatched: 8. The CDR3 has 17 amino acids. Per the germline V gene, CDR1 is KGHSH and CDR2 is LQKENI. CDR3 nucleotides: TGTGCCAGCTCGCCCCCGGGACTAGCGGGTGGCACAGATACGCAGTATTTT. Amino acid sequence: CASSPPGLAGGTDTQYF.

The rearrangement joins TRBV4-3 to TRBJ2-1; D is unresolved. Germline-derived CDR1 and CDR2 are LGHNA and YSLEER. The CDR3 contains 13 residues. Trimming left V 1 base short and J 8 bases short, with 9 bases between. The CDR3 DNA sequence: TGCGCCAGCAGCCAAGGCCGGTTCGATGAGCAGTTCTTC. Its translation: CASSQGRFDEQFF.

This clone occurred many times. The chain combines TRBV7-8 with TRBJ2-2, with 7 bases fitting TRBD1. Germline V gene lookup returns CDR1 SGHVS and CDR2 FQNEAQ. J gave up 3 bases and V 1 base, and 5 bases lay outside the gene matches. The CDR3 is 16 residues long. DNA for the CDR3: TGTGCCAGCAGCTTAGGGACAGGCCTAGACACCGGGGAGCTGTTTTTT. It is translated as CASSLGTGLDTGELFF.